A selection of T cell receptor beta chains follows, all from one sample in a study of blood T cell repertoires in COVID-19. The assay was immunoSEQ multiplex PCR, and TCRdb's table has in-frame clones only and misses some. The sample includes under 200,000 clones, 90% of them seen just once. Sequencing was performed on peripheral blood. These receptor sequences come from a man aged 50 to 59 with acute or convalescent COVID-19. CDR3s include the opening cysteine and the closing phenylalanine or tryptophan. The D gene is left open where the match is weak. Size values are once, few and many counts, or a class for expanded clones, and some rows have none.

d_call	v_call	clone_size	j_call	cdr3_aa	cdr3_nt
NA	TRBV7-9	NA	TRBJ2-7	CASSLALGRNEQYF	TGTGCCAGCAGCTTAGCGCTGGGGAGGAACGAGCAGTACTTC
NA	TRBV6-5	NA	TRBJ2-7	CASSYSIGRTYEQYF	TGTGCCAGCAGTTACTCGATAGGCAGGACCTACGAGCAGTACTTC
TRBD2	TRBV28	NA	TRBJ2-3	CASSSPGVAGELDTQYF	TGTGCCAGCAGTTCCCCGGGGGTAGCGGGAGAACTAGATACGCAGTATTTT
TRBD1	TRBV7-2	NA	TRBJ2-6	CASSLLRDRGPLGANVLTF	TGTGCCAGCAGCTTACTCCGGGACAGGGGGCCTCTGGGGGCCAACGTCCTGACTTTC
TRBD2	TRBV19	NA	TRBJ2-1	CASSTIAGAYNEQFF	TGTGCCAGTAGTACTATAGCGGGAGCCTACAATGAGCAGTTCTTC
TRBD2	TRBV11-2	NA	TRBJ2-3	CASNLAGGPVDTQYF	TGTGCCAGCAACTTAGCGGGAGGGCCTGTGGATACGCAGTATTTT
TRBD2	TRBV15	NA	TRBJ2-7	CATSRALSGSYEQYF	TGTGCCACCAGCAGAGCCCTAAGCGGGAGTTACGAGCAGTACTTC
TRBD1	TRBV6-5	NA	TRBJ1-2	CASTSTGAPNYGYTF	TGTGCCAGCACTTCGACAGGGGCTCCTAACTATGGCTACACCTTC
NA	TRBV29-1	NA	TRBJ2-2	CSALGFGELFF	TGCAGCGCCCTCGGGTTCGGGGAGCTGTTTTTT
NA	TRBV28	once	TRBJ2-3	CASSLGGGRGDTQYF	TGTGCCAGCAGTTTAGGGGGGGGCCGGGGAGATACGCAGTATTTT
NA	TRBV28	NA	TRBJ2-5	CASSKGGAETQYF	TGTGCCAGCAGCAAAGGGGGGGCTGAGACCCAGTACTTC
NA	TRBV7-9	NA	TRBJ1-4	CASSLAREATNEKLFF	TGTGCCAGCAGCTTAGCGCGGGAAGCAACTAATGAAAAACTGTTTTTT
NA	TRBV12-3/TRBV12-4	NA	TRBJ2-1	CASSLRAAGEQFF	TGTGCCAGCAGTTTACGAGCGGCCGGAGAGCAGTTCTTC
TRBD1	TRBV5-4	NA	TRBJ1-6	CASSLDRNNSPLHF	TGTGCCAGCAGCCTGGACAGGAATAATTCACCCCTCCACTTT
NA	TRBV19	NA	TRBJ2-3	CASHPTGRSTDTQYF	TGTGCCAGTCACCCGACAGGGAGGAGCACAGATACGCAGTATTTT
NA	TRBV5-8	NA	TRBJ1-3	CASSPWGLLSGNTIYF	TGTGCCAGCAGCCCGTGGGGCTTACTCTCTGGAAACACCATATATTTT
NA	TRBV7-9	NA	TRBJ2-2	CASSLGGAGELFF	TGTGCCAGCAGCTTAGGGGGAGCCGGGGAGCTGTTTTTT
TRBD2	TRBV4-1	NA	TRBJ2-1	CASSLYGSGRRYNEQFF	TGCGCCAGCAGCCTCTACGGTAGCGGGAGGCGATACAATGAGCAGTTCTTC
NA	TRBV24-1	NA	TRBJ2-1	CATSDLGSSYNEQFF	TGTGCCACCAGTGATTTGGGGAGCTCCTACAATGAGCAGTTCTTC
TRBD1	TRBV5-8	NA	TRBJ2-3	CASSLGDRVGTDTQYF	TGTGCCAGCAGCTTGGGCGACAGGGTTGGGACAGATACGCAGTATTTT
NA	TRBV6-5	NA	TRBJ2-4	CASSRQGLAKNIQYF	TGTGCCAGCAGTCGACAGGGACTAGCCAAAAACATTCAGTACTTC
NA	TRBV10-3	NA	TRBJ2-1	CAISGQVSYNEQFF	TGTGCCATCAGCGGACAAGTTTCCTACAATGAGCAGTTCTTC
NA	TRBV12-2	NA	TRBJ1-2	CASRPRTDYGYTF	TGTGCAAGTCGCCCCCGGACAGACTATGGCTACACCTTC
TRBD1	TRBV2	NA	TRBJ1-6	CASSEEGHRGGSPLHF	TGTGCCAGCAGTGAAGAAGGGCACAGGGGGGGTTCACCCCTCCACTTT
NA	TRBV27	once	TRBJ2-4	CAKTGGGNIQYF	TGTGCCAAGACGGGGGGCGGGAACATTCAGTACTTC
TRBD2	TRBV5-5	NA	TRBJ2-1	CASSFRTSGEGEQFF	TGTGCCAGCAGCTTTAGGACTAGCGGGGAAGGTGAGCAGTTCTTC
TRBD1	TRBV5-1	NA	TRBJ2-5	CASSPTGSLGTQYF	TGCGCCAGCAGTCCGACAGGGTCCTTGGGGACCCAGTACTTC
NA	TRBV2	NA	TRBJ1-5	CASRTDSRMGPQHF	TGTGCCAGCAGGACGGACAGTAGAATGGGTCCCCAGCATTTT
NA	TRBV4-3	NA	TRBJ1-2	CASSQTGTNYGYTF	TGCGCCAGCAGCCAAACAGGGACGAACTATGGCTACACCTTC
NA	TRBV3-1/TRBV3-2	NA	TRBJ1-5	CASSQEYRGPQPQHF	TGTGCCAGCAGCCAAGAATACCGAGGGCCCCAGCCCCAGCATTTT
NA	TRBV30	NA	TRBJ1-4	CGYGGRGAGEKLFF	TGTGGGTACGGCGGTCGGGGGGCAGGTGAAAAACTGTTTTTT
TRBD2	TRBV7-9	NA	TRBJ2-4	CASSFRGTSGELAKNIQYF	TGTGCCAGCAGCTTTAGGGGGACTAGCGGAGAACTAGCCAAAAACATTCAGTACTTC
NA	TRBV28	NA	TRBJ2-4	CASTSEDKNIQYF	TGTGCCAGCACCTCGGAGGACAAAAACATTCAGTACTTC
TRBD1	TRBV27	NA	TRBJ1-2	CASSPVDRVDVGYTF	TGTGCCAGCAGCCCAGTCGACAGGGTAGATGTTGGCTACACCTTC
NA	TRBV7-9	NA	TRBJ2-2	CASSLDRRAGELFF	NA
NA	TRBV10-3	NA	TRBJ2-5	CAISTGTETQYF	TGTGCCATCAGCACAGGCACGGAGACCCAGTACTTC
NA	TRBV7-6	NA	TRBJ2-2	CASMGAGAASRDTGELFF	TGTGCCAGCATGGGGGCGGGGGCGGCCTCGCGAGACACCGGGGAGCTGTTTTTT